A single sample is the source of the 30 T cell receptor beta chains below, sequenced in a study of blood T cell repertoires in COVID-19. This table comes from immunoSEQ multiplex PCR, and its TCRdb copy is limited to in-frame clones, with some not included. The sample carries about 220,000 clones, 65% to 85% recorded once. The sequenced sample was PBMCs or T cells enriched from blood (not recorded which). These receptors were taken from a woman between 55 and 75 years old who had recovered from COVID-19.

The genes are TRBV6-5 and TRBJ1-5, with 9 bases that match TRBD1. V gave up 6 bases and J gave up 5 bases; unmatched junction bases: 5. The germline V gene encodes CDR1 MNHEY and CDR2 SVGAGI. The CDR3 is 14 amino acids. The CDR3 spells CASSPGTGYQPQHF. CDR3 nucleotide sequence: TGTGCCAGCAGCCCCGGGACAGGGTATCAGCCCCAGCATTTT.

This chain uses TRBV9 with TRBJ1-2; D is perhaps TRBD1 (5 bases). Germline-derived CDR1 and CDR2 are SGDLS and YYNGEE. V lost 8 bases and J 4 bases, leaving 15 bases between the germline ends. The CDR3 spans 13 residues. CDR3 in DNA: TGTGCCAGTCAGACGGACGGGGGCTATGGCTACACCTTC. It encodes CASQTDGGYGYTF.

The chain carries TRBV12-5 and TRBJ2-2; 7 bases align to TRBD1. The CDR3 loop spans 17 amino acids. With 1 base clipped from V and 2 bases from J, the junction kept 7 bases outside the gene matches. The germline gives CDR1 LGHNT, CDR2 FRNRAP. This chain's CDR3 is CASGLGPTGLNTGELFF. CDR3 nucleotides: TGTGCTAGTGGTTTGGGTCCGACAGGGCTAAACACCGGGGAGCTGTTTTTT.

V and J are TRBV18 and TRBJ2-1, with 16 bases aligning to TRBD2. The junction had 7 bases not matched to a gene; V was cut back by 4 bases and J by 4 bases. There are 18 residues in the CDR3. CDR1 and CDR2 from the germline V gene are KGHSH and LQKENI. This CDR3 is CASSQTGTSGRDYNEQFF. In DNA form, the CDR3 reads TGTGCCAGCTCACAAACTGGGACTAGCGGGAGGGATTACAATGAGCAGTTCTTC.

The CDR3 here is CSVAGTQGSYGYTF. In nucleotides, the CDR3 is TGCAGCGTTGCGGGAACACAGGGGAGCTATGGCTACACCTTC. This chain connects TRBV29-1 to TRBJ1-2; 7 positions match TRBD1. After removal of 4 bases from V and 4 bases from J, the junction contained 9 bases not matched to a gene. Germline V gives CDR1 SQVTM, CDR2 ANQGSEA. The CDR3 spans 14 residues. The full variable domain, with the rest looked up from reference TRBV29-1 and TRBJ1-2, is SAVISQKPSRDICQRGTSLTIQCQVDSQVTMMFWYRQQPGQSLTLIATANQGSEATYESGFVIDKFPISRPNLTFSTLTVSNMSPEDSSIYLCSVAGTQGSYGYTFGSGTRLTVV.

The V gene is TRBV6-5, the J gene TRBJ1-5, with D unclear. Trimming shortened V by 7 bases and J by 3 bases, and 13 bases separated the two germline ends. The CDR3 totals 14 residues. Germline CDR1 reads MNHEY; CDR2 reads SVGAGI. The CDR3 bases are TGTGCCAGCACCGCGGGAGGATACAATCAGCCCCAGCATTTT. It specifies CASTAGGYNQPQHF.

The V call is TRBV19, the J call TRBJ2-5, with TRBD2 as a possible D gene (7 bases). Germline V lookup: CDR1 LNHDA, CDR2 SQIVND (reference sequence). V was shortened by 5 bases and J by 2 bases, with 24 bases between the two germline ends. The CDR3 loop spans 18 amino acids. Here the CDR3 DNA reads TGTGCCAGTAGTTCAAGACGGGGGGCGACGGGGGCACAAGAGACCCAGTACTTC. Its translation is CASSSRRGATGAQETQYF.

This clone was seen only a few times. V is TRBV10-2 and J is TRBJ1-3; maybe TRBD1 (6 bases). The V end was cut by 5 bases, the J end by 2 bases, with 13 bases between. CDR1 is WSHSY, CDR2 SAAADI, per germline. The CDR3 totals 15 residues. The CDR3 coding sequence is TGCGCCAGCAGTCAACCACAGGGTCCTGGAAACACCATATATTTT. Translated: CASSQPQGPGNTIYF.

The J gene is TRBJ1-1, the V gene TRBV7-2; D gene ambiguous. Trimming removed 5 bases from V and 4 bases from J, with 8 bases in between. Germline V gene lookup returns CDR1 SGHTA and CDR2 FQGNSA. The CDR3 sequence is 12 residues long. DNA for the CDR3: TGTGCCAGCAGCCCTAAAATCACTGAAGCTTTCTTT. It specifies CASSPKITEAFF. The complete variable domain, with remaining parts taken from reference TRBV7-2 and TRBJ1-1, reads GAGVSQSPSNKVTEKGKDVELRCDPISGHTALYWYRQSLGQGLEFLIYFQGNSAPDKSGLPSDRFSAERTGGSVSTLTIQRTQQEDSAVYLCASSPKITEAFFGQGTRLTVV.

Only a few counts were recorded for this clone. The chain combines TRBV12-3 or TRBV12-4 with TRBJ1-1, with D maybe TRBD1 (5 bases). V shed 6 bases and J shed 4 bases, with 12 bases lying between them. This CDR3 spans 13 amino acids. This CDR3 reads CASRATESTEAFF. The CDR3 coding sequence is TGTGCCAGCAGGGCGACAGAAAGCACTGAAGCTTTCTTT.

The rearrangement joins TRBV7-2 to TRBJ2-6, with 8 bases that match TRBD1. The CDR3 runs 19 residues. Per germline, CDR1 SGHTA and CDR2 FQGNSA. After removal of 2 bases from V and 3 bases from J, the junction contained 12 bases not matched to a gene. The CDR3 bases are TGTGCCAGCAGCTTATCAGGGGGCAGGGGGCGTAGTGGGGCCAACGTCCTGACTTTC. Encoded protein: CASSLSGGRGRSGANVLTF.

The chain joins TRBV18 to TRBJ1-5, with D possibly TRBD1 on 5 matching bases. Per the germline V gene, CDR1 is KGHSH and CDR2 is LQKENI. V was clipped by 3 bases and J by 7 bases, with 10 bases between them. The CDR3 is made up of 13 amino acids. The CDR3 region has the DNA TGTGCCAGCTCACCCGGACACCAACAGCCCCAGCATTTT. Protein: CASSPGHQQPQHF.

The V gene is TRBV7-2, the J gene TRBJ1-2; no firm D call. The germline CDR1 and CDR2 sequences are SGHTA and FQGNSA. The CDR3 spans 15 residues. With 1 base removed from V and 7 bases from J, the gap between germline ends came to 16 bases. CDR3 residues: CASSLEGEGWSGYTF. The CDR3 nucleotides are TGTGCCAGCAGCTTAGAGGGTGAGGGATGGAGTGGCTACACCTTC. The complete variable domain, with remaining parts taken from reference TRBV7-2 and TRBJ1-2, reads GAGVSQSPSNKVTEKGKDVELRCDPISGHTALYWYRQSLGQGLEFLIYFQGNSAPDKSGLPSDRFSAERTGGSVSTLTIQRTQQEDSAVYLCASSLEGEGWSGYTFGSGTRLTVV.

The rearrangement joins TRBV7-9 to TRBJ1-4, with 7 bases fitting TRBD1. Germline assignment: CDR1 SEHNR and CDR2 FQNEAQ (reference sequence). V dropped 3 bases and J dropped 5; count of bases not matched to a gene: 3. The CDR3 runs to 14 residues. The CDR3 loop reads CASSLGQPNEKLFF. DNA for the CDR3: TGTGCCAGCAGCTTGGGACAGCCAAATGAAAAACTGTTTTTT.

This chain links TRBV2 with TRBJ1-5; 7 nucleotides agree with TRBD1. The CDR3 is made up of 14 amino acids. CDR1 SNHLY and CDR2 FYNNEI come from the germline V gene. V shed 4 bases, J shed 2 bases, and the junction held 2 bases outside the gene matches. The CDR3 bases are TGTGCCAGCAGTGCTAGGGGGCGCAATCAGCCCCAGCATTTT. This sequence encodes CASSARGRNQPQHF.

The CDR3 DNA sequence: TGCAGTGCTAGTGACGGGGGGCAGGGCACCGGGGAGCTGTTTTTT. Protein sequence: CSASDGGQGTGELFF. The chain employs TRBV20-1 and TRBJ2-2; tentative D call: TRBD2 (7 bases). Between the trimmed V and J ends, which lost 3 bases and 4 bases, there was a span of 15 bases. Germline values: CDR1 DFQATT, CDR2 SNEGSKA (reference sequence). CDR3 size: 15 residues.

The chain uses TRBV6-4 and TRBJ2-1, with D uncertain. Trimming removed 8 bases from V and 5 bases from J, with 13 bases in between. CDR3 length equals 13 residues. Germline CDR1 and CDR2: MRHNA and SNTAGT. DNA for the CDR3: TGTGCCAGCTCTGCGGAAGTAAACAATGAGCAGTTCTTC. The encoded protein is CASSAEVNNEQFF.

As for this clone: Other DNA sequences in this specimen translate into the identical CDR3. The J gene is TRBJ1-5, the V gene TRBV18; tentatively, D is TRBD1 (5 bases). The CDR3 spans 14 residues. Germline assignment: CDR1 KGHSH and CDR2 LQKENI. V lost 2 bases, J lost 2 bases, and 7 bases lay in between. CDR3 protein: CASSPTGGNQPQHF. The CDR3 nucleotides are TGTGCCAGCTCACCAACGGGGGGCAATCAGCCCCAGCATTTT.

Only a few counts were recorded for this clone. The genes are TRBV2 and TRBJ2-6, with 8 bases that match TRBD1. The V and J ends lost 4 bases and 3 bases, in that order; junction bases with no gene match: 5. CDR3 length equals 16 residues. Germline CDR1 and CDR2: SNHLY and FYNNEI. The CDR3: CASSGQGAGGANVLTF. The CDR3 DNA sequence: TGTGCCAGCAGTGGGCAGGGGGCTGGTGGGGCCAACGTCCTGACTTTC.

V is TRBV7-2 and J is TRBJ2-2, with no clear D. The CDR3 sequence is 12 residues long. Germline CDR1 SGHTA, CDR2 FQGNSA. V was clipped by 4 bases and J by 7 bases, with 7 bases between them. The CDR3 here is CASSSLGGELFF. CDR3 sequence (DNA): TGTGCCAGCAGCTCCCTCGGCGGGGAGCTGTTTTTT.

The chain uses TRBV5-4 and TRBJ2-5; maybe TRBD2 (5 bases). The CDR3 has 14 amino acids. Germline CDR1 SGHNT, CDR2 YYREEE (reference sequence). V gave up 2 bases and J gave up 1 base, with 9 bases separating them. In DNA, the CDR3 is TGTGCCAGCAGCTTCGCAGGACTCCAAGAGACCCAGTACTTC. It is translated as CASSFAGLQETQYF. Full variable domain (rest looked up from reference TRBV5-4 and TRBJ2-5): ETGVTQSPTHLIKTRGQQVTLRCSSQSGHNTVSWYQQALGQGPQFIFQYYREEENGRGNFPPRFSGLQFPNYSSELNVNALELDDSALYLCASSFAGLQETQYFGPGTRLLVL.

The rearrangement joins TRBV20-1 to TRBJ1-2; TRBD1 might be the D (5 bases). This CDR3 comprises 11 residues. The V end lost 6 bases, the J end lost 8 bases, and 13 bases lay between the germline ends. Germline V gene lookup returns CDR1 DFQATT and CDR2 SNEGSKA (reference sequence). The CDR3 coding sequence is TGCAGTGCCAGGGAGGGCTGGGGCTACACCTTC. Translating it yields CSAREGWGYTF.

The gene calls are TRBV7-8 and TRBJ1-2; TRBD1 might be the D (6 bases). Germline-derived CDR1 and CDR2 are SGHVS and FQNEAQ. This CDR3 spans 15 amino acids. The V end lost 4 bases, the J end lost 4 bases, and 16 bases lay between the germline ends. CDR3 in amino acids: CASSSGGEVVYGYTF. The CDR3 DNA sequence: TGTGCCAGCAGCTCGGGGGGCGAGGTGGTCTATGGCTACACCTTC. The full variable domain, in which reference TRBV7-8 and TRBJ1-2 provide the parts outside the CDR3, is GAGVSQSPRYKVAKRGQDVALRCDPISGHVSLFWYQQALGQGPEFLTYFQNEAQLDKSGLPSDRFFAERPEGSVSTLKIQRTQQEDSAVYLCASSSGGEVVYGYTFGSGTRLTVV.

The genes are TRBV5-4 and TRBJ2-1; TRBD2 agrees at 11 bases. The CDR3 runs 15 residues. Germline lookup yields CDR1 SGHNT and CDR2 YYREEE (reference sequence). Losses at the gene ends were 6 bases for V and 6 bases for J; bases not matched to a gene: 8. The CDR3 nucleotides read TGTGCCAGCACCCTAGCGGGAGGACCAACCAATGAGCAGTTCTTC. It specifies CASTLAGGPTNEQFF.

This clone appeared many times. This chain uses TRBV7-6 with TRBJ2-2, with 12 bases that match TRBD2. After removal of 3 bases from V and 1 base from J, the junction contained 0 bases not matched to a gene. CDR3 length: 16 residues. The germline CDR1 and CDR2 sequences are SGHVS and FNYEAQ. Written as DNA, the CDR3 is TGTGCCAGCAGCTTGACTAGCGGGGGGAACACCGGGGAGCTGTTTTTT. Protein sequence: CASSLTSGGNTGELFF.

This clone was found a few times. The chain links TRBV10-3 to TRBJ2-7; a weak D match, TRBD1 (5 bases). Trimming stripped 6 bases from V and 2 bases from J, with 11 bases between. CDR1 is ENHRY and CDR2 is SYGVKD in the germline V gene. The CDR3 loop spans 13 amino acids. CDR3 sequence reads: CAISQGYPYEQYF. CDR3 coding DNA: TGTGCCATCAGCCAGGGATATCCCTACGAGCAGTACTTC.

This chain uses TRBV5-1 with TRBJ1-1, with D tentatively TRBD1 (5 bases). The CDR3 loop spans 14 amino acids. Germline loops: CDR1 SGHRS, CDR2 YFSETQ. The V gene lost 4 bases and the J gene lost 4 bases, with 14 bases spanning the gap. CDR3 protein: CASSPQQDFTEAFF. The CDR3 DNA follows: TGCGCCAGCAGCCCCCAACAGGATTTCACTGAAGCTTTCTTT.

The J gene is TRBJ2-1, the V gene TRBV7-8, with 7 bases lining up with TRBD2. Germline values: CDR1 SGHVS, CDR2 FQNEAQ. Unmatched junction bases numbered 12, after V lost 5 bases and J lost 8 bases. The CDR3 is 15 residues long. The CDR3, as DNA: TGTGCCAGCAGCCCTTTGTTAGCGGGTACCGATGAGCAGTTCTTC. Encoded protein: CASSPLLAGTDEQFF.

This clone was recorded a few times. The J gene is TRBJ1-1, the V gene TRBV29-1; no clear D gene. The CDR3 runs 14 residues. Germline CDR1 SQVTM, CDR2 ANQGSEA. V was cut by 4 bases and J by 1 base, with 13 bases left in between. CDR3 bases: TGCAGCGTTGTGAGGGAGTTAGGGAACACTGAAGCTTTCTTT. It encodes CSVVRELGNTEAFF. Combining the CDR3 with reference TRBV29-1 and TRBJ1-1 gives the whole variable domain SAVISQKPSRDICQRGTSLTIQCQVDSQVTMMFWYRQQPGQSLTLIATANQGSEATYESGFVIDKFPISRPNLTFSTLTVSNMSPEDSSIYLCSVVRELGNTEAFFGQGTRLTVV.

The genes are TRBV5-4 and TRBJ2-2; 8 bases line up with TRBD2. This CDR3 is 16 amino acids long. V dropped 4 bases and J dropped 2; count of bases not matched to a gene: 7. The germline V gene encodes CDR1 SGHNT and CDR2 YYREEE (reference sequence). CDR3 coding DNA: TGTGCCAGCAGCCGCAGACTAGCGACTAACACCGGGGAGCTGTTTTTT. Its translation is CASSRRLATNTGELFF. Using reference TRBV5-4 and TRBJ2-2 for the parts outside the CDR3, the full variable domain is ETGVTQSPTHLIKTRGQQVTLRCSSQSGHNTVSWYQQALGQGPQFIFQYYREEENGRGNFPPRFSGLQFPNYSSELNVNALELDDSALYLCASSRRLATNTGELFFGEGSRLTVL.